This T cell receptor (beta chain) was sequenced for a study of blood T cell repertoires in COVID-19 (TCRdb year 2020). In terms of the full investigation: Samples covering the acute and convalescent phases of COVID-19 were provided by collaborators in the United States, Italy and Spain. A de-identified subject ID, COVID-19 status, age in years and sex were almost always included in the sample metadata. Deeply sampled blood TCRbeta repertoires from subjects exposed to, actively infected with, or recovered from COVID-19 were included in the dataset. HLA class I and class II types, where available, came from metadata supplied by the sample provider rather than from assay-based typing. The samples were drawn from the first 160 participants of the ongoing ImmuneRACE study and from 950 to 1,500 subjects provided by 6 global collaborators. The repertoires were released in a freely available public database meant as a resource for research on the immune response to SARS-CoV-2. The prospective study material was composed of cDNA or gDNA derived from T cells, B-cell-depleted T cells, or PBMCs.

The immunoSEQ Assay, a bias-controlled multiplex PCR, was used to amplify TCRbeta CDR3 regions from genomic DNA. The authors' pipeline ran thus. Nucleated cell counts per sample were estimated from amplification of reference gene primers within the assay. To quantify the absolute abundance of each unique TCRbeta CDR3 rearrangement, sequence reads were collapsed and filtered. For each sample, productive Simpson clonality was calculated by taking the square root of Simpson's diversity index across productive rearrangements. Drawn from immuneACCESS, this table holds only the in-frame rearrangements with V and J called that TCRdb kept. Clones are partly lost; checked studies trace under half to an unresolved V gene and leave the rest unexplained. The V and J calls and the clone size are those of that table, but D and trimming were determined from the DNA. In all, the sample holds a few hundred thousand clones, and 85% to 90% of those were seen once. Around 4.6% of the sample is taken by the ten largest.

Enrolling through a virtual design, the prospective study's participants ranged in age from about 18 to 89 years and lived across around 25 United States geographic areas. Cohort assignment in the prospective study relied on participant-reported clinical history from a screening survey and a study questionnaire. Recovered participants in ImmuneRACE Cohort 3 were defined as having two consecutive negative NP/OP PCR tests, clearance from a healthcare professional, or resolution of symptoms. In the prospective study, mobile phlebotomists collected whole blood, serum and a nasopharyngeal or oropharyngeal swab from each participant. Prospective study participants could optionally give additional blood draws and questionnaires over a 2-month period. Prospective study blood samples were shipped either frozen or at room temperature before DNA extraction. General conclusions and limits of the study: Clinical and demographic metadata were provided uncurated, with the amount varying by source and participant.

Concerning this clone itself: Its binding antigen is unknown. Base qualities are not at hand, and no much larger clone is one base apart.

This TCR was recovered from a man under 40 who had recovered from COVID-19. The sample consisted of PBMCs or T cells enriched from blood (not recorded which).

The CDR3 region reads CASSFPLGTGGGYQETQYF. The sequence in DNA is TGTGCCAGCAGTTTTCCCTTGGGGACAGGGGGCGGCTACCAAGAGACCCAGTACTTC. In this chain, TRBV28 is recombined with TRBJ2-5; TRBD1 aligns with 12 central bases. Unmatched junction bases come to 11, with V trimmed by 3 bases and J by 0 bases. Measured from the cysteine to the phenylalanine, the CDR3 is 19 residues long. Only the CDR3 DNA stays, 57 bases, in frame from base 1. Reading the germline V gene gives CDR1 MDHEN and CDR2 SYDVKM.